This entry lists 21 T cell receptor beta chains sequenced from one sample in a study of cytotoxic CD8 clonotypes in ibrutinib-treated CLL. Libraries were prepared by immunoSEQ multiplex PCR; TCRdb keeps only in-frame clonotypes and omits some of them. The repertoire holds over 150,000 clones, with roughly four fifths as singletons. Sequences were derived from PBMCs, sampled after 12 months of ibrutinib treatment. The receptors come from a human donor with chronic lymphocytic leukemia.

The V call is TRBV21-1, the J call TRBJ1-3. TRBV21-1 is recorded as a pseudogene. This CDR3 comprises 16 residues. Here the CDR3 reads CASSKGGGRGGNTIYF. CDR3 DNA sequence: TGTGCCAGCAGCAAAGGGGGAGGGAGAGGTGGAAACACCATATATTTT.

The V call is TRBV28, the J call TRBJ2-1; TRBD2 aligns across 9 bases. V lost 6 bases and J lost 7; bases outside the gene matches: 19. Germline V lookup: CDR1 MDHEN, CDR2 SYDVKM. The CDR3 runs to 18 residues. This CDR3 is CASRYAPGLAGSWNEQFF. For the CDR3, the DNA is TGTGCCAGCAGATATGCCCCAGGGCTAGCGGGAAGTTGGAATGAGCAGTTCTTC.

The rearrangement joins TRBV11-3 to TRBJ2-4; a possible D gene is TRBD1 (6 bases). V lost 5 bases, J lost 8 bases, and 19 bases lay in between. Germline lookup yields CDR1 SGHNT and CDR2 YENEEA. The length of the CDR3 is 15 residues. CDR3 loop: CASSPNGQTEDIQYF. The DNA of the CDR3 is TGTGCCAGCAGCCCTAACGGACAGACCGAGGACATTCAGTACTTC.

The CDR3 protein is CASSTGPNNEQFF. The CDR3 DNA sequence: TGTGCCAGCAGCACGGGACCTAACAATGAGCAGTTCTTC. The rearrangement uses TRBV5-4 and TRBJ2-1, with D perhaps matching TRBD1 or TRBD2 (5 bases each). The CDR3 totals 13 residues. V lost 4 bases, J lost 5 bases, and 10 bases lay in between. Germline assignment: CDR1 SGHNT and CDR2 YYREEE (reference sequence).

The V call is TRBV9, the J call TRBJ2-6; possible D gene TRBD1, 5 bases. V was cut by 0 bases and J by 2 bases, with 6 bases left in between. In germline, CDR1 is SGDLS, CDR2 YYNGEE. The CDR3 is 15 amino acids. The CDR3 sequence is CASSVEGTGANVLTF. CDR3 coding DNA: TGTGCCAGCAGCGTAGAGGGGACTGGGGCCAACGTCCTGACTTTC. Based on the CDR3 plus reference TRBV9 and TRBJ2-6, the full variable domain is DSGVTQTPKHLITATGQRVTLRCSPRSGDLSVYWYQQSLDQGLQFLIQYYNGEERAKGNILERFSAQQFPDLHSELNLSSLELGDSALYFCASSVEGTGANVLTFGAGSRLTVL.

The CDR3 nucleotides are TGTGCCAGCAGCAAGGGGGGAATTGTCAATGAGCAGTTCTTC. Translated, it gives CASSKGGIVNEQFF. The chain has TRBV21-1 and TRBJ2-1; TRBD2 was called by the table and not checked on the DNA. TRBV21-1 is given as a pseudogene. The CDR3 is 14 residues long.

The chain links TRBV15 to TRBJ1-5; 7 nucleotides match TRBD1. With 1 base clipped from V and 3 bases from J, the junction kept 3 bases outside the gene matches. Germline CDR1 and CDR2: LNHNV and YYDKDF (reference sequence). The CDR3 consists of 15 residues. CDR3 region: CATSRGGTDNQPQHF. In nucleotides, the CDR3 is TGTGCCACCAGCAGAGGTGGGACAGACAATCAGCCCCAGCATTTT.

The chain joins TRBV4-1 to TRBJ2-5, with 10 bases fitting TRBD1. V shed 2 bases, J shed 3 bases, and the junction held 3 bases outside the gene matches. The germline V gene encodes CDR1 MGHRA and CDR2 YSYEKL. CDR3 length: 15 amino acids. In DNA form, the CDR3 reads TGCGCCAGCAGCCAACACGGGACAGGGGAAGAGACCCAGTACTTC. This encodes CASSQHGTGEETQYF.

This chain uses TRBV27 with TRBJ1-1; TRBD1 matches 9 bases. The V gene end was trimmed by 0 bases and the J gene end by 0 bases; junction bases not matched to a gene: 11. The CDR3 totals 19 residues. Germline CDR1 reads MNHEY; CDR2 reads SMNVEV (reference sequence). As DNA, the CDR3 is TGTGCCAGCAGTTTATCTCCACCCGGACAGGGGAGGGTGAACACTGAAGCTTTCTTT. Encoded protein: CASSLSPPGQGRVNTEAFF.

The CDR3 region has the DNA TGTGCCTGTCTCGACAGGGACTACCATAATTCACCCCTCCACTTT. The encoded protein is CACLDRDYHNSPLHF. The chain employs TRBV30 and TRBJ1-6; 7 nucleotides line up with TRBD1. V lost 6 bases, J lost 5 bases, and 10 bases stayed unmatched. Per germline, CDR1 GTSNPN and CDR2 SVGIG (reference sequence). CDR3 length equals 15 residues.

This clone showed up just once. The CDR3 here is CASSSSSPPADEKLFF. The CDR3 DNA sequence: TGTGCCAGCAGTTCCTCGTCTCCTCCTGCAGATGAAAAACTGTTTTTT. The chain couples TRBV6-5 to TRBJ1-4, with D unresolved. Between the trimmed V and J ends, which lost 4 bases and 6 bases, there was a span of 18 bases. CDR3 length: 16 residues. Germline V lookup: CDR1 MNHEY, CDR2 SVGAGI.

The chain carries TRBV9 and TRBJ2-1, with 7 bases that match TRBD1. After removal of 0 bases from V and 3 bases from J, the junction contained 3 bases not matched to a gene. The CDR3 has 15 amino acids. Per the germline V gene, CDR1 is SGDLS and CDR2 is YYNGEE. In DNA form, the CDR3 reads TGTGCCAGCAGCGTAGAACAGGGGATCTACAATGAGCAGTTCTTC. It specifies CASSVEQGIYNEQFF.

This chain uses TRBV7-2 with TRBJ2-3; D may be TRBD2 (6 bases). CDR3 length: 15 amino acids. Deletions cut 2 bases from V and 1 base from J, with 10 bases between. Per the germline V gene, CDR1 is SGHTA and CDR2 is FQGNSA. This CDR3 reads CASSLQGGGTDTQYF. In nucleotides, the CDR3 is TGTGCCAGCAGCTTACAGGGAGGCGGCACAGATACGCAGTATTTT.

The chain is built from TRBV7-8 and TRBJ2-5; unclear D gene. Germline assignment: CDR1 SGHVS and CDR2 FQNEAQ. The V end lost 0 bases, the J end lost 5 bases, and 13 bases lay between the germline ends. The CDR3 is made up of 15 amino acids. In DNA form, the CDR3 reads TGTGCCAGCAGCTTAGCGTGGGGTTCCCGGGAGACCCAGTACTTC. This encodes CASSLAWGSRETQYF.

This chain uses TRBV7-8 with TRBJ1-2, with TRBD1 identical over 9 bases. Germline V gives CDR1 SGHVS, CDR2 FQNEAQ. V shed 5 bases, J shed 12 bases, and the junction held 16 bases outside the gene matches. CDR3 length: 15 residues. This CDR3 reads CASSPSAGQGQGNTF. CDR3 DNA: TGTGCCAGCAGCCCCTCTGCCGGACAGGGGCAAGGGAACACCTTC.

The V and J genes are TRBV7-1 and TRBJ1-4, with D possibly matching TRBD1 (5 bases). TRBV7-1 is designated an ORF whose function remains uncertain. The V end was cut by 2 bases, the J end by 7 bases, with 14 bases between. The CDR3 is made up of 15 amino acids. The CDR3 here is CASSSQGLGSEKLFF. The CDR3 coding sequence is TGTGCCAGCAGCTCACAGGGTCTCGGGTCTGAAAAACTGTTTTTT.

The CDR3 coding sequence is TGTGCCAGCAGTGACGCCGACAGCGTTAATCAGCCCCAGCATTTT. Translated, it gives CASSDADSVNQPQHF. The rearrangement joins TRBV6-4 to TRBJ1-5, with D possibly TRBD1 on 5 matching bases. The V gene's germline CDR1 is MRHNA and CDR2 SNTAGT. Deletions cut 2 bases from V and 4 bases from J, with 12 bases between. The CDR3 runs to 15 residues.

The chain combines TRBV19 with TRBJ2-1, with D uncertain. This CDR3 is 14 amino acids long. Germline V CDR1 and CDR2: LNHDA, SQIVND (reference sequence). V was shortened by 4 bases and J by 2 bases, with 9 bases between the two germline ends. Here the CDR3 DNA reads TGTGCCAGTAGTAAGAGCAGTCCCTACAATGAGCAGTTCTTC. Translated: CASSKSSPYNEQFF.

The CDR3 sequence: CASTTTGGLQTFF. Here the CDR3 DNA reads TGTGCCAGTACCACGACAGGGGGCCTCCAAACTTTCTTT. This chain uses TRBV19 with TRBJ1-1, with 10 bases aligning to TRBD1. The CDR3 contains 13 residues. Unmatched junction bases numbered 11, after V lost 7 bases and J lost 12 bases. Germline CDR1 is LNHDA and CDR2 is SQIVND (reference sequence). The full variable domain, with the rest looked up from reference TRBV19 and TRBJ1-1, is DGGITQSPKYLFRKEGQNVTLSCEQNLNHDAMYWYRQDPGQGLRLIYYSQIVNDFQKGDIAEGYSVSREKKESFPLTVTSAQKNPTAFYLCASTTTGGLQTFFGQGTRLTVV.

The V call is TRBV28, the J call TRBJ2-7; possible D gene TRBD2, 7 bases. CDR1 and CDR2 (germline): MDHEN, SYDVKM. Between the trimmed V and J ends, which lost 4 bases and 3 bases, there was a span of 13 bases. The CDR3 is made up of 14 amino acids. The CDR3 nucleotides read TGTGCCAGCAGTTATAGAGGGGGGGACTACGAGCAGTACTTC. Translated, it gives CASSYRGGDYEQYF.

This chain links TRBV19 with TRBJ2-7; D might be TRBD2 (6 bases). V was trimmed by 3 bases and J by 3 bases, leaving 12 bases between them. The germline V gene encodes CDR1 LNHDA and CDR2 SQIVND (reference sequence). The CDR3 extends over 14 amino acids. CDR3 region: CASSIRADYYEQYF. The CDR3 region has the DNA TGTGCCAGTAGTATCCGAGCGGACTACTACGAGCAGTACTTC. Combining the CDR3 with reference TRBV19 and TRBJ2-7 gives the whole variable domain DGGITQSPKYLFRKEGQNVTLSCEQNLNHDAMYWYRQDPGQGLRLIYYSQIVNDFQKGDIAEGYSVSREKKESFPLTVTSAQKNPTAFYLCASSIRADYYEQYFGPGTRLTVT.